This TCR beta chain was retrieved from a study of T cell responses to AZD1222 COVID-19 vaccine. Whole-study context: Pooling was applied to second doses at about 4 or about 12 weeks. Study-wide results and caveats: Vaccine-related CD4 TCRs covered spike, predominating at 160-218 and 743-854.

V lost 3 bases and J 2 bases, leaving 15 bases between the germline ends. Germline CDR1 SQVTM, CDR2 ANQGSEA. The CDR3 is 15 amino acids. To note about this clone: The antigen remains undetermined.

Profiling relied on immunoSEQ multiplex PCR, and the TCRdb table lists in-frame clones only, not all of them. The repertoire holds roughly 100,000 clones, with 88% as singletons. This chain uses TRBV29-1 with TRBJ2-3; D not certain. Here the sequenced sample was peripheral blood, taken on day 0 of AZD1222 vaccination. This clonotype was obtained from an adult in good health. The CDR3 here is CSVDSSTSATDTQYF. In DNA, the CDR3 is TGCAGCGTTGATTCTTCGACTTCCGCCACAGATACGCAGTATTTT.